This TCR beta chain was observed in a study of blood T cell repertoires in COVID-19 (TCRdb year 2020). Notes on the research overall: The collaborator samples originated in the United States, Italy and Spain and spanned the acute and convalescent phases of COVID-19. The material from the prospective study consisted of cDNA or gDNA derived from T cells, B-cell-depleted T cells, or PBMCs. The dataset comprised deeply sampled blood TCRbeta repertoires from subjects exposed to, actively infected with, or recovered from COVID-19. A freely available public database, intended as a resource for researchers studying the immune response to SARS-CoV-2, is where the repertoires were released. Samples were obtained from the ongoing ImmuneRACE study (first 160 participants) and from some 1,300 subjects provided by 6 global collaborators. Nearly every sample came with metadata listing a de-identified subject ID, COVID-19 status, age in years and sex. Where available, HLA class I and class II types were taken from metadata supplied by the sample provider and were not determined by assay-based typing. Study-level results and caveats: How much clinical and demographic metadata was included differed by source and by participant, and the metadata was provided uncurated.

The germline V gene supplies CDR1 KGHSH and CDR2 LQKENI. V is cut by 3 bases and J by 3 bases, and the space between the germline ends is 15 bases. The CDR3 holds 16 amino acids from the cysteine to the phenylalanine. Only CDR3 DNA is held: 48 bases, read in frame from base 1. TCRbeta CDR3 regions were amplified from genomic DNA using the immunoSEQ Assay, a bias-controlled multiplex PCR. The paper's processing steps were these. Nucleated cell counts per sample were estimated from amplification of reference gene primers within the assay. Sequence reads were collapsed and filtered to measure the absolute abundance of every unique TCRbeta CDR3 rearrangement. For each sample, productive Simpson clonality was calculated as the square root of Simpson's diversity index over productive rearrangements. TCRdb holds this immuneACCESS table with in-frame rearrangements only. Some clones are missing; in checked studies, unresolved V genes explain under half, and the rest has no known cause. V and J calls and clone size come straight from that table; D and trimming were deduced from the DNA. A total of hundreds of thousands of clones appear in this sample, 70% to 90% of them only once. In total, the top ten clones hold approximately 1.5% of the sample.

For this clone: It has no known antigen specificity. No clone much larger than this one lies a single base away; base qualities are absent.

Enrolling through a virtual design, the prospective study's participants ranged in age from about 18 to 89 years and lived across roughly 24 United States geographic areas. In the prospective study, participants were assigned to cohorts based on the clinical history participants reported in a screening survey and a study questionnaire. Exposed participants had been in contact with someone with a PCR-confirmed or clinician-diagnosed COVID-19 case within 2 weeks of study entry. Each participant in the prospective study had whole blood, serum and a nasopharyngeal or oropharyngeal swab collected by mobile phlebotomists. Over a roughly 2-month period, participants in the prospective study had the option of providing additional blood draws and questionnaires. Blood samples from the prospective study were shipped frozen or at room temperature prior to DNA extraction.

Recombination linked TRBV18 to TRBJ1-5; a tentative D match to TRBD1 spans 5 bases. This receptor was obtained from a woman under 30 who had been exposed to COVID-19. Sequenced: PBMCs or T cells enriched from blood (not recorded which). DNA sequence: TGTGCCAGCTCACCTACAGGTATAGGGGCCAATCAGCCCCAGCATTTT. This translates into CASSPTGIGANQPQHF.